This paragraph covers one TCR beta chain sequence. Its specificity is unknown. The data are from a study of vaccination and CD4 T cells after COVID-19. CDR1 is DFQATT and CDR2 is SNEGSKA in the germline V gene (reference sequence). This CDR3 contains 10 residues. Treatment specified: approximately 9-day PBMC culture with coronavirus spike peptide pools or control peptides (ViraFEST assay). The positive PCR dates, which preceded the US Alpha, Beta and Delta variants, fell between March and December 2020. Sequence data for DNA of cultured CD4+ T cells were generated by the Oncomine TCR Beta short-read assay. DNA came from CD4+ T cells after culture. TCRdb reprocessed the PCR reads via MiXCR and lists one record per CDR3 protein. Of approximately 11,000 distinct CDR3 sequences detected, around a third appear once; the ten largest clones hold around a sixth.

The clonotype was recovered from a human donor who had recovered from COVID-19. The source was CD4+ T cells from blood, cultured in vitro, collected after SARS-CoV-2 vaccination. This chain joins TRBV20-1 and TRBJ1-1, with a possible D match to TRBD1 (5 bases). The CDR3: CSVRDFWTFF. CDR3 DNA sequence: TGCAGCGTCCGGGACTTCTGGACTTTCTTT.